The clone carrying this TCR beta chain came up a few times. The target antigen is unknown. The CDR3 is made up of 13 amino acids. Looked up from germline, CDR1 is LGHNT and CDR2 is FRNRAP. V was clipped by 4 bases and J by 2 bases, with 9 bases between them. This record comes from a study of T cells in Graves' hyperthyroidism and ophthalmopathy. Study-wide results and limits: Blood also carried most thyroid clonotypes expanded above 0.001.

The study left out patients who had uncontrolled infection, other autoimmune disease, pregnancy or lactation. TCR beta CDR3 sequences were amplified from RNA transcripts. The TCR CDR3 first-round RT-PCR relied on the HTBI primer set. MiXCR was run by TCRdb on the multiplex PCR reads, yielding one entry per CDR3 protein. In the table there are over 250,000 distinct CDR3 sequences, around 22% of which are singletons. Sample: blood. This rearrangement joins TRBV12-5 to TRBJ2-7, with no clear D. The sequence derives from a man aged 25-45 years with Graves' ophthalmopathy. CDR3 nucleotides: TGTGCTAGTGGTTCGGGCAGCGCCTACGAGCAGTACTTC. It encodes CASGSGSAYEQYF.